This T cell receptor (beta chain) was found in a study of shared clonotypes between healthy human individuals. Study-wide context: Three plates were used per donor for CD4 naive, three for CD4 memory, two for CD8 naive and one for CD8 memory. Whole-study findings and limits: Clonotype sharing levels among donors were expected to vary with sequencing depth. A generally larger estimated richness was seen in naive subsets than in memory subsets.

Tens of thousands of T cell genomes, or around 0.2 ug DNA, went into the sorted-subset replicate PCRs. The protocol was immunoSEQ multiplex PCR, while the TCRdb copy is restricted to in-frame clones and leaves out a portion. Of around 510,000 clones in the sample, approximately 94% are singletons; the top ten hold about 0.064%. As concerns this clone: Antigen unknown.

CDR3 length: 12 amino acids. With 2 bases removed from V and 8 bases from J, the gap between germline ends came to 7 bases. Germline loops: CDR1 MNHEY, CDR2 SMNVEV (reference sequence). The sequenced sample was naive CD4+ T cells sorted from blood. Subset here: CD45RA+ positively selected. The gene calls are TRBV27 and TRBJ2-1; D assignment may be TRBD1 or TRBD2 (5 bases each). This sequence originates from a woman aged 25 to 39 in good health. The CDR3 DNA is TGTGCCAGCAGTTTAAGGGGACATGAGCAGTTCTTC. This sequence encodes CASSLRGHEQFF.